Included here is one T cell receptor beta chain sequence, with context. Its antigen remains unknown. These data are taken from a study of graft-versus-host responses after intestinal transplantation. Study-level background: Multivisceral, liver-intestinal, or isolated intestinal transplants were received by the recipients. Anti-thymocyte globulin served as induction for all recipients, who then took tacrolimus and steroids for about three years.

The data were produced by immunoSEQ multiplex PCR, yet TCRdb's version contains in-frame clones alone and is incomplete. The sample has 15,000 to 20,000 clones; 82% are singletons. Study observations and caveats: Where graft-donor T cell macrochimerism was present, patients had high graft-versus-host to host-versus-graft clonal ratios in allografts. GvH clones surfaced in recipient marrow, some emerging earlier in ileum or blood.

Intraepithelial plus lamina propria lymphocytes were released by processing graft tissue. The V end was cut by 4 bases, the J end by 2 bases, with 13 bases between. Germline CDR1 reads SGHDT; CDR2 reads YYEEEE. The CDR3 is 14 residues long. The chain carries TRBV5-6 and TRBJ2-7; D remains ambiguous. This receptor was obtained from a human patient who received an intestinal transplant, so some T cells may come from the graft donor. The sample was ileum tissue, taken 17 days after transplant. As DNA, the CDR3 is TGTGCCAGCAGCCAAGATTTTGGGGCCTACGAGCAGTACTTC. This translates into CASSQDFGAYEQYF.